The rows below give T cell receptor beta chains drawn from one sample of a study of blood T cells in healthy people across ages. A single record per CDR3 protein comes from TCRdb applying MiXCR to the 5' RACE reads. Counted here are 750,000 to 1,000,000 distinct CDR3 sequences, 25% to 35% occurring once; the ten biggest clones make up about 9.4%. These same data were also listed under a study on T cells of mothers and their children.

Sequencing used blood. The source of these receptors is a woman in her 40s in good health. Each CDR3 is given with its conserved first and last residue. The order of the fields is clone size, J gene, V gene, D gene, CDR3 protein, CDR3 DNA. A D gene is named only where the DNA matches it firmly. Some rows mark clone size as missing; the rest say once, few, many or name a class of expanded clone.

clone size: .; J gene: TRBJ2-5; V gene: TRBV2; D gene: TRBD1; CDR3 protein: CASIRRDRETQYF; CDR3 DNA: TGTGCCAGCATTCGCCGGGACAGGGAGACCCAGTACTTC
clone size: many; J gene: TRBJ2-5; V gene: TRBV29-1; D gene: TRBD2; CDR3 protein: CSVGTSGGQETQYF; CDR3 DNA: TGCAGCGTCGGGACTAGCGGGGGTCAAGAGACCCAGTACTTC
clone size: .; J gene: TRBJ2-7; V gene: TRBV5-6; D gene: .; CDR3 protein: CASSLLGSVMSYEQYF; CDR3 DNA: TGTGCCAGCAGCTTGTTAGGATCCGTTATGTCCTACGAGCAGTACTTC
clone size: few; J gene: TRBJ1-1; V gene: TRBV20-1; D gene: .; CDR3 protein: CSAIWRQLNTEAFF; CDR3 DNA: TGCAGTGCTATTTGGAGACAATTGAACACTGAAGCTTTCTTT
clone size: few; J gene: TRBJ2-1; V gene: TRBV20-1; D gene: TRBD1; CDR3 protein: CGAVGTAWGFEQFF; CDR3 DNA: TGCGGTGCGGTAGGGACAGCCTGGGGTTTTGAGCAGTTCTTC
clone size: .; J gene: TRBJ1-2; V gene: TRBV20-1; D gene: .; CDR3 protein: CSASGSGGYGYTF; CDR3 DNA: TGCAGTGCTAGTGGTTCCGGGGGCTATGGCTACACCTTC
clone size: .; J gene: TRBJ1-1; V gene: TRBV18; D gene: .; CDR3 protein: CASSPSAKNTEAFF; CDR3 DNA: TGTGCCAGCTCACCATCAGCAAAGAACACTGAAGCTTTCTTT
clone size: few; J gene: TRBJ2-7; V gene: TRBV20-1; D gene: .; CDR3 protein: CSARSLGEQYF; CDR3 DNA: TGCAGTGCTAGAAGTCTGGGGGAGCAGTACTTC
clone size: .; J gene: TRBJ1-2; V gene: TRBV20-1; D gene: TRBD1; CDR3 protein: CSAREDREYGYTF; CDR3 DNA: TGCAGTGCTAGAGAAGACAGGGAGTATGGCTACACCTTC
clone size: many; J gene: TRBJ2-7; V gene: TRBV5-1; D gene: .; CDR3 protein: CASSLEGQSSYEQYF; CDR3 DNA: TGTGCCAGCAGCTTAGAGGGACAATCTTCCTACGAGCAGTACTTC
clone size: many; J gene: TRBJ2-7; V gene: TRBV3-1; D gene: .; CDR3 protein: CASSQFLGHAEEQYF; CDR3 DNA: TGTGCCAGCAGCCAGTTTTTAGGCCACGCGGAGGAGCAGTACTTC
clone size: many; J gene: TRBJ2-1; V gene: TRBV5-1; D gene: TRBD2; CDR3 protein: CASSSRTSGGSEQFF; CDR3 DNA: TGCGCCAGCAGCTCCCGGACTAGCGGGGGTAGTGAGCAGTTCTTC
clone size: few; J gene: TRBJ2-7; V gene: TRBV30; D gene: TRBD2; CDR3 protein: CAWRLAGAYEQYF; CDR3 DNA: TGTGCCTGGAGACTAGCGGGGGCCTACGAGCAGTACTTC
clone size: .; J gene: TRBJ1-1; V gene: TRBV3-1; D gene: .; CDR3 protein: CASSQEQANTEAFF; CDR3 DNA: TGTGCCAGCAGCCAAGAGCAAGCGAACACTGAAGCTTTCTTT
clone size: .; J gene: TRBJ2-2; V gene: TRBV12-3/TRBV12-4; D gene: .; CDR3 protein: CASSFTGRWVTGELFF; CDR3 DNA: TGTGCCAGCAGTTTCACCGGAAGATGGGTTACCGGGGAGCTGTTTTTT
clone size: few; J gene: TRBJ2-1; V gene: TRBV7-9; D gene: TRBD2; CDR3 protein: CASSLDNLAGDEQFF; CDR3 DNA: TGTGCCAGCAGCTTAGATAACCTAGCGGGGGATGAGCAGTTCTTC
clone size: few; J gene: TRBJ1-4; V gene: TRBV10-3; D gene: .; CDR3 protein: CAIRSGQSNEKLFF; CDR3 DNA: TGTGCCATCAGATCCGGGCAGTCTAATGAAAAACTGTTTTTT
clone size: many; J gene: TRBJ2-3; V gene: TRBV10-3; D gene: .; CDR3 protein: CAISESLGRAVYTQYF; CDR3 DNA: TGTGCCATCAGTGAGTCCCTGGGCAGGGCGGTTTATACGCAGTATTTT
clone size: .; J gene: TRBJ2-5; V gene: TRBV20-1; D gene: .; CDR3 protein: CSARVGRETQYF; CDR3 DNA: TGCAGTGCTAGAGTTGGTCGAGAGACCCAGTACTTC
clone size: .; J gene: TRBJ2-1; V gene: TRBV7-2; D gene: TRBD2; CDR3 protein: CASSLVALLAGGPGNEQFF; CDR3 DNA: TGTGCCAGCAGCTTAGTAGCTTTGCTAGCGGGAGGGCCTGGCAATGAGCAGTTCTTC